One and the same sample provided the 27 T cell receptor beta chains below, sequenced in a study of T cells in localized non-small cell lung cancer. The data were produced by immunoSEQ multiplex PCR, yet TCRdb's version contains in-frame clones alone and is incomplete. The sample carries about 30,000 clones, 89% recorded once. This specimen was peripheral blood, taken before any cancer treatment. All receptors derive from a woman aged 35-70 years with stage I lung adenocarcinoma.

The V gene is TRBV4-3, the J gene TRBJ1-6, with no clear D. V was shortened by 1 base and J by 7 bases, with 11 bases between the two germline ends. The CDR3 loop spans 15 amino acids. Germline V gives CDR1 LGHNA, CDR2 YSLEER. The CDR3 spells CASSQVEKGNSPLHF. The CDR3 DNA reads TGCGCCAGCAGCCAAGTAGAGAAAGGGAATTCACCCCTCCACTTT.

The chain joins TRBV7-9 to TRBJ2-7, with D perhaps matching TRBD2 (6 bases). The length of the CDR3 is 13 residues. V gave up 1 base and J gave up 3 bases, with 7 bases separating them. Germline-derived CDR1 and CDR2 are SEHNR and FQNEAQ (reference sequence). In nucleotides, the CDR3 is TGTGCCAGCAGCTTAGGGGGACTCTACGAGCAGTACTTC. Translated, it gives CASSLGGLYEQYF.

The V and J genes are TRBV19 and TRBJ2-3, with TRBD1 matching over 8 bases. J was trimmed by 8 bases and V by 1 base; bases with no gene match: 8. The CDR3 covers 15 residues. Per the germline V gene, CDR1 is LNHDA and CDR2 is SQIVND (reference sequence). CDR3 sequence reads: CASSIAETGASTQYF. The CDR3 DNA reads as TGTGCCAGTAGTATAGCTGAGACAGGGGCCAGTACGCAGTATTTT.

The chain combines TRBV7-9 with TRBJ1-5; D is undetermined. The ends were cut back, 1 base at V and 3 bases at J, with 16 bases in the middle. Germline CDR1 reads SEHNR; CDR2 reads FQNEAQ (reference sequence). The CDR3 has 17 residues. The CDR3 reads CASSLEFGLVYNQPQHF. DNA for the CDR3: TGTGCCAGCAGCTTAGAGTTTGGGCTTGTATACAATCAGCCCCAGCATTTT.

The chain is built from TRBV19 and TRBJ1-5; D remains ambiguous. Trimming removed 7 bases at V and 0 bases at J, with 16 bases between. Germline values: CDR1 LNHDA, CDR2 SQIVND (reference sequence). The CDR3 runs 16 residues. The CDR3: CASTPKTFYSNQPQHF. CDR3 nucleotide sequence: TGTGCCAGTACCCCCAAGACATTTTATAGCAATCAGCCCCAGCATTTT.

The chain joins TRBV5-4 to TRBJ2-5, with D perhaps TRBD1 (6 bases). This CDR3 has 15 amino acids. The germline V gene has CDR1 SGHNT and CDR2 YYREEE (reference sequence). V dropped 4 bases and J dropped 5 bases, with 18 bases sitting between them. The CDR3 spells CASSRQQGLDETQYF. DNA of the CDR3: TGTGCCAGCAGCCGACAACAGGGTCTTGATGAGACCCAGTACTTC.

As for this clone: Other DNA sequences in the same sample also yield this CDR3. The chain recombines TRBV7-2 with TRBJ2-1, with D tentatively TRBD1 (6 bases). CDR3 length: 15 amino acids. Germline V lookup: CDR1 SGHTA, CDR2 FQGNSA. Trimming cost V 1 base and J 1 base, with 8 bases left between them. CDR3 residues: CASSLVQGSYNEQFF. DNA of the CDR3: TGTGCCAGCAGCTTAGTACAGGGTTCCTACAATGAGCAGTTCTTC. The variable domain in full, completed from reference TRBV7-2 and TRBJ2-1, reads GAGVSQSPSNKVTEKGKDVELRCDPISGHTALYWYRQSLGQGLEFLIYFQGNSAPDKSGLPSDRFSAERTGGSVSTLTIQRTQQEDSAVYLCASSLVQGSYNEQFFGPGTRLTVL.

The chain joins TRBV5-1 to TRBJ2-5; the D gene is possibly TRBD1 (6 bases). CDR3 size: 15 residues. Germline CDR1 is SGHRS and CDR2 is YFSETQ. V was pared by 5 bases and J by 5 bases, with 19 bases between. Written as DNA, the CDR3 is TGCGCCAGCAGACGGGACACCTTGGGCGGGGAGACCCAGTACTTC. This sequence encodes CASRRDTLGGETQYF.

The CDR3 DNA sequence: TGTGCCAGCAGCTTAGCCGGGACAGGGGGAAACACCATATATTTT. It is translated as CASSLAGTGGNTIYF. The chain joins TRBV7-2 to TRBJ1-3; 9 bases match TRBD1. The V gene's germline CDR1 is SGHTA and CDR2 FQGNSA. The CDR3 loop spans 15 amino acids. Trimming took 0 bases from V and 4 from J; bases not matched to a gene: 1. The full variable domain, completed using reference TRBV7-2 and TRBJ1-3, is GAGVSQSPSNKVTEKGKDVELRCDPISGHTALYWYRQSLGQGLEFLIYFQGNSAPDKSGLPSDRFSAERTGGSVSTLTIQRTQQEDSAVYLCASSLAGTGGNTIYFGEGSWLTVV.

This clone was counted a few times. The V call is TRBV6-1, the J call TRBJ2-7, with 11 positions matching TRBD1. The germline V gene encodes CDR1 MNHNS and CDR2 SASEGT. CDR3 size: 15 residues. With 2 bases clipped from V and 7 bases from J, the junction kept 7 bases outside the gene matches. In nucleotides, the CDR3 is TGTGCCAGCAGTGAATTAGGACAGGGGGCGAGTGAGCAGTACTTC. This codes for CASSELGQGASEQYF.

This clone was detected only once. The gene calls are TRBV29-1 and TRBJ2-7; 9 nucleotides line up with TRBD1. Germline V CDR1 and CDR2: SQVTM, ANQGSEA. Germline trimming cut 7 bases from V and 2 bases from J; bases unmatched to any gene: 3. CDR3 size: 12 residues. In nucleotides, the CDR3 is TGCAGCGCGTGGACAGGGGCCTACGAGCAGTACTTC. This codes for CSAWTGAYEQYF.

This clone was observed once. The chain links TRBV7-9 to TRBJ2-7; tentative D call: TRBD1 (6 bases). CDR3 length equals 18 residues. Germline V gene data show CDR1 as SEHNR and CDR2 as FQNEAQ (reference sequence). V was clipped by 5 bases and J by 0 bases, with 23 bases between them. CDR3 residues: CASSPRLGGSDSSYEQYF. The CDR3 DNA is TGTGCCAGCAGCCCACGGTTAGGGGGTAGCGACAGCTCCTACGAGCAGTACTTC.

V and J are TRBV27 and TRBJ2-7; 16 positions match TRBD2. From germline, CDR1 is MNHEY and CDR2 SMNVEV (reference sequence). The ends lost 5 bases at V and 7 bases at J; junction bases unmatched: 5. The CDR3 covers 15 residues. The CDR3 reads CASSRGTSGRGEQYF. The CDR3 DNA reads TGTGCCAGCAGTCGGGGGACTAGCGGGAGGGGAGAGCAGTACTTC.

The chain couples TRBV6-5 to TRBJ1-5; D remains unclear. Germline values: CDR1 MNHEY, CDR2 SVGAGI. The V gene lost 4 bases and the J gene lost 3 bases, with 10 bases spanning the gap. This CDR3 is built from 14 residues. The CDR3 coding sequence is TGTGCCAGCAGTTCAGAAAGGGACAATCAGCCCCAGCATTTT. Protein product: CASSSERDNQPQHF.

The chain carries TRBV19 and TRBJ2-3; D is possibly TRBD1 (5 bases). V was pared by 1 base and J by 6 bases, with 11 bases between. The CDR3 contains 14 residues. Germline loops: CDR1 LNHDA, CDR2 SQIVND (reference sequence). The CDR3 reads CASSIALGADTQYF. DNA of the CDR3: TGTGCCAGTAGTATAGCCCTAGGGGCCGATACGCAGTATTTT.

The genes are TRBV4-2 and TRBJ2-5; D remains unclear. V lost 1 base and J lost 1, with 16 bases in between. Germline CDR1 reads LGHNA; CDR2 reads YNFKEQ. This CDR3 contains 17 residues. The CDR3 spells CASSQVGLSESQETQYF. The CDR3 DNA follows: TGTGCCAGCAGCCAAGTCGGGTTGTCAGAAAGCCAAGAGACCCAGTACTTC.

This clone appeared a few times. The chain links TRBV5-1 to TRBJ2-7; D gene ambiguous. Germline-derived CDR1 and CDR2 are SGHRS and YFSETQ. The CDR3 runs 14 residues. V shed 0 bases and J shed 1 base, with 8 bases lying between them. The CDR3 nucleotides read TGCGCCAGCAGCTTGGTTTCTGGGTCCTACGAGCAGTACTTC. This codes for CASSLVSGSYEQYF.

V is TRBV6-5 and J is TRBJ1-2, with TRBD1 as a possible D gene (5 bases). This CDR3 is built from 13 residues. Germline V CDR1 and CDR2: MNHEY, SVGAGI. Trimming stripped 6 bases from V and 3 bases from J, with 11 bases between. The CDR3 is CASRVPGYYGYTF. The CDR3 coding sequence is TGTGCCAGCAGGGTCCCAGGGTACTATGGCTACACCTTC.

This rearrangement joins TRBV5-6 to TRBJ1-2; the match to TRBD1 covers 8 bases. J gave up 4 bases and V 4 bases, and 3 bases lay outside the gene matches. Per germline, CDR1 SGHDT and CDR2 YYEEEE. CDR3 length equals 13 residues. In DNA form, the CDR3 reads TGTGCCAGCAGCCCGACAGGGGCCTATGGCTACACCTTC. Its translation is CASSPTGAYGYTF.

J is TRBJ1-1 and V is TRBV6-6; tentatively, D is TRBD1 (5 bases). V lost 8 bases and J lost 1, with 20 bases in between. The CDR3 sequence is 16 residues long. CDR1 is MNHNY, CDR2 SVGAGI, per germline (reference sequence). The CDR3 is CASRIGLGRTNTEAFF. CDR3 nucleotides: TGTGCCAGCCGCATCGGACTGGGACGGACGAACACTGAAGCTTTCTTT.

V usage is TRBV29-1 and J usage is TRBJ1-5; D ambiguous. This CDR3 is 13 amino acids long. Trimming removed 4 bases from V and 4 bases from J, with 11 bases in between. Germline V gene data show CDR1 as SQVTM and CDR2 as ANQGSEA. The CDR3 spells CSVGMGENQPQHF. The CDR3 bases are TGCAGCGTTGGAATGGGCGAGAATCAGCCCCAGCATTTT.

The V and J genes are TRBV2 and TRBJ1-2; tentatively, D is TRBD1 (5 bases). Germline-derived CDR1 and CDR2 are SNHLY and FYNNEI. V was shortened by 6 bases and J by 4 bases, with 18 bases between the two germline ends. The CDR3 loop spans 15 amino acids. Written as DNA, the CDR3 is TGTGCCAGCAGGAACCAGGGTCCTAAGAGCTATGGCTACACCTTC. It codes for CASRNQGPKSYGYTF. The full variable domain, rest sourced from reference TRBV2 and TRBJ1-2, is EPEVTQTPSHQVTQMGQEVILRCVPISNHLYFYWYRQILGQKVEFLVSFYNNEISEKSEIFDDQFSVERPDGSNFTLKIRSTKLEDSAMYFCASRNQGPKSYGYTFGSGTRLTVV.

The chain has TRBV6-6 and TRBJ2-7; unclear D gene. Trimming shortened V by 7 bases and J by 7 bases, and 11 bases separated the two germline ends. CDR3 length equals 11 residues. The germline CDR1 and CDR2 sequences are MNHNY and SVGAGI (reference sequence). CDR3 loop: CASTDVGEQYF. In DNA form, the CDR3 reads TGTGCCAGCACGGACGTTGGGGAGCAGTACTTC.

This chain joins TRBV28 and TRBJ2-2; 10 bases line up with TRBD1. The V and J ends lost 2 bases and 5 bases, in that order; junction bases with no gene match: 11. Per germline, CDR1 MDHEN and CDR2 SYDVKM. The CDR3 length is 18 residues. The CDR3 sequence: CASSLPTGGAVRTGELFF. In DNA form, the CDR3 reads TGTGCCAGCAGTTTACCGACAGGGGGCGCCGTTAGGACCGGGGAGCTGTTTTTT.

V gene TRBV5-5 combines with J gene TRBJ2-2; D not certain. Germline assignment: CDR1 SGHKS and CDR2 YYEKEE (reference sequence). V shed 1 base and J shed 6 bases, with 10 bases lying between them. The CDR3 spans 14 residues. CDR3 region: CASSLSATAGELFF. The CDR3 DNA reads TGTGCCAGCAGCTTGAGTGCAACCGCCGGGGAGCTGTTTTTT. Supplemented by reference TRBV5-5 and TRBJ2-2, the full variable domain reads DAGVTQSPTHLIKTRGQQVTLRCSPISGHKSVSWYQQVLGQGPQFIFQYYEKEERGRGNFPDRFSARQFPNYSSELNVNALLLGDSALYLCASSLSATAGELFFGEGSRLTVL.

The chain couples TRBV5-1 to TRBJ2-3; D call uncertain. Trimming stripped 2 bases from V and 0 bases from J, with 7 bases between. Per the germline V gene, CDR1 is SGHRS and CDR2 is YFSETQ. CDR3 length: 14 residues. CDR3 sequence (DNA): TGCGCCAGCAGCTTAGAGACTAGCACAGATACGCAGTATTTT. Translation gives CASSLETSTDTQYF. Drawing the rest from reference TRBV5-1 and TRBJ2-3, the complete variable domain is KAGVTQTPRYLIKTRGQQVTLSCSPISGHRSVSWYQQTPGQGLQFLFEYFSETQRNKGNFPGRFSGRQFSNSRSEMNVSTLELGDSALYLCASSLETSTDTQYFGPGTRLTVL.

The genes are TRBV4-3 and TRBJ1-1; 8 nucleotides line up with TRBD1. V trimming: 0 bases; J trimming: 0 bases; junction bases outside the gene matches: 6. Germline lookup yields CDR1 LGHNA and CDR2 YSLEER. This CDR3 region has 17 residues. CDR3 DNA: TGCGCCAGCAGCCAAGATTGGACAGGGCTGATGAACACTGAAGCTTTCTTT. This gives the protein CASSQDWTGLMNTEAFF.